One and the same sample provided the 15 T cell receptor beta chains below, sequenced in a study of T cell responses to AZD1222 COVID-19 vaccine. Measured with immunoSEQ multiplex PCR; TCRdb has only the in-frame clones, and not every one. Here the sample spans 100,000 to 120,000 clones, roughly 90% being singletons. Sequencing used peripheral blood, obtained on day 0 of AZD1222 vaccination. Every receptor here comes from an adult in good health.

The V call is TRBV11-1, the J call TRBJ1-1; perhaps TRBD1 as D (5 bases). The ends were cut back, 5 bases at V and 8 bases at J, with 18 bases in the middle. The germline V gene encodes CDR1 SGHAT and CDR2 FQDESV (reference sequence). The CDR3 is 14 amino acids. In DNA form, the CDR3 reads TGTGCCAGCAGCAGCTTTTCGGGACGGAGAGAAGCTTTCTTT. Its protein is CASSSFSGRREAFF.

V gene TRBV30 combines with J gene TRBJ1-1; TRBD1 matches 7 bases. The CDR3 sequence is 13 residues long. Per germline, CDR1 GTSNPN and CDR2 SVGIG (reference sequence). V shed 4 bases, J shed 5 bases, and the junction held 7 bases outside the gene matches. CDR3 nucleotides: TGTGCCTGGATTCCGACAGGGAGAACTGAAGCTTTCTTT. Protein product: CAWIPTGRTEAFF.

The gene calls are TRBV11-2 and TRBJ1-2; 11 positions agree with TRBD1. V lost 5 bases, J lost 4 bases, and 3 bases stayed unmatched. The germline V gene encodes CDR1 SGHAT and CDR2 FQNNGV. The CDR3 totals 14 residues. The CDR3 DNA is TGTGCCAGCAGCCTTGGACAGGGGGCCTATGGCTACACCTTC. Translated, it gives CASSLGQGAYGYTF.

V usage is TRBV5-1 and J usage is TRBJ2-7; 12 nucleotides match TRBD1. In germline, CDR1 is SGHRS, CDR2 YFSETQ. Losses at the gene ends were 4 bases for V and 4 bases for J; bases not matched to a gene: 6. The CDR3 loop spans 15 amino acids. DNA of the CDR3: TGCGCCAGCAGCACCGGGACAGGGGGCGGATACGAGCAGTACTTC. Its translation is CASSTGTGGGYEQYF.

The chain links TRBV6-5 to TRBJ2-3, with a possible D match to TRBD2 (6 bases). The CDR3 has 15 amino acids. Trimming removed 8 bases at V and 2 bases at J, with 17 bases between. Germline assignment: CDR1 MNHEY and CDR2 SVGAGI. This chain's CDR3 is CASEPGLHVTDTQYF. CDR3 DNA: TGTGCCAGCGAACCGGGACTGCACGTCACAGATACGCAGTATTTT.

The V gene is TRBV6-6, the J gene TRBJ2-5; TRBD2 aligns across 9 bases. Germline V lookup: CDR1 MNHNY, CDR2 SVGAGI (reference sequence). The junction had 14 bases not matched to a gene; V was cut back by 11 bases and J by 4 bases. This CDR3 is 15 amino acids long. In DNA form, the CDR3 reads TGTGCCTCCAGCGGGGGGCTGACTACACGAGAGACCCAGTACTTC. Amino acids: CASSGGLTTRETQYF.

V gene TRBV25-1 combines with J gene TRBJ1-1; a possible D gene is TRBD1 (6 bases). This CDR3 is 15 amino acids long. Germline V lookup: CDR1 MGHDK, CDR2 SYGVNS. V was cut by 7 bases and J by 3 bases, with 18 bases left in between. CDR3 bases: TGTGCCAGCACCGACGGCGGCAGGGGATACACTGAAGCTTTCTTT. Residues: CASTDGGRGYTEAFF.

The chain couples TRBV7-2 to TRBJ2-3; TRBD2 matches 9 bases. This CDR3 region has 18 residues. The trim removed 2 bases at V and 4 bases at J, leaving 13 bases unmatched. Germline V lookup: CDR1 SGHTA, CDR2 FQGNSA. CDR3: CASSLKRWSGGGADTQYF. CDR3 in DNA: TGTGCCAGCAGCTTAAAGAGATGGAGTGGCGGGGGGGCAGATACGCAGTATTTT.

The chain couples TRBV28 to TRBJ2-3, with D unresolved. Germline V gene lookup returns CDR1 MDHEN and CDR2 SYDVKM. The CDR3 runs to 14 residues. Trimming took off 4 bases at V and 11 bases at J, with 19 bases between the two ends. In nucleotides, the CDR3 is TGTGCCAGCAGTTATCCCTCCCGGCCTGAAATGCAGTATTTT. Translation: CASSYPSRPEMQYF. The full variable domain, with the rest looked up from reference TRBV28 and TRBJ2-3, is DVKVTQSSRYLVKRTGEKVFLECVQDMDHENMFWYRQDPGLGLRLIYFSYDVKMKEKGDIPEGYSVSREKKERFSLILESASTNQTSMYLCASSYPSRPEMQYFGPGTRLTVL.

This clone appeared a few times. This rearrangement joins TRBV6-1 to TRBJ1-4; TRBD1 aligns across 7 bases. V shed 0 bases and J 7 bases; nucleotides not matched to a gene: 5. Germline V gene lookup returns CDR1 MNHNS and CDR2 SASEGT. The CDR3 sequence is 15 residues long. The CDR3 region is CASSEARDRVEKLFF. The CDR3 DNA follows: TGTGCCAGCAGTGAAGCGCGAGACAGGGTTGAAAAACTGTTTTTT.

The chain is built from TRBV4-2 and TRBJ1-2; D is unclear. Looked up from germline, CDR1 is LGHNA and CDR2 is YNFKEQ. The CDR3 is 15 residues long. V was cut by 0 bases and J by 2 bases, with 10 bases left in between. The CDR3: CASSQEPPVNYGYTF. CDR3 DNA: TGTGCCAGCAGCCAAGAGCCTCCGGTCAACTATGGCTACACCTTC.

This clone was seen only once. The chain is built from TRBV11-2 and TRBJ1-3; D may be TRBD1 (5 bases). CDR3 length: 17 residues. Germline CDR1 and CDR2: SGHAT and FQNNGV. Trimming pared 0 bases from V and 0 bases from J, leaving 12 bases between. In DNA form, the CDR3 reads TGTGCCAGCAGCTTAGATCGGCGAGGGACCTCTGGAAACACCATATATTTT. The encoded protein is CASSLDRRGTSGNTIYF.

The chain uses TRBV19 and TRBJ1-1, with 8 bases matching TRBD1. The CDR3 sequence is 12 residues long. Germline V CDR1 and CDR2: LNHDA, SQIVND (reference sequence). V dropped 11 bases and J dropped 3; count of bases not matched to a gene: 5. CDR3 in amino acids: CAARQGHTEAFF. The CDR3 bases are TGTGCCGCTAGACAGGGGCACACTGAAGCTTTCTTT. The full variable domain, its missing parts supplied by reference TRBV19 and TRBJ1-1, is DGGITQSPKYLFRKEGQNVTLSCEQNLNHDAMYWYRQDPGQGLRLIYYSQIVNDFQKGDIAEGYSVSREKKESFPLTVTSAQKNPTAFYLCAARQGHTEAFFGQGTRLTVV.

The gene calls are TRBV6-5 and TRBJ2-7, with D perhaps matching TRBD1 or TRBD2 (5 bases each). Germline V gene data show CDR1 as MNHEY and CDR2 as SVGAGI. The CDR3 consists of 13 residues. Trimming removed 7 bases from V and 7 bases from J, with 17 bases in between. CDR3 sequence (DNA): TGTGCCAGCATGCGAAATACCGGGGCAGAGCAGTACTTC. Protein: CASMRNTGAEQYF.

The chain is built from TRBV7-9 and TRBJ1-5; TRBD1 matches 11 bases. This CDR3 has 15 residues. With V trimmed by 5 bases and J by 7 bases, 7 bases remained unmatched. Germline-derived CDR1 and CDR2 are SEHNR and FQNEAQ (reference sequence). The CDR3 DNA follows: TGTGCCAGCAGCACTGGACAGGGGGCAGGGCAGCCCCAGCATTTT. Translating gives CASSTGQGAGQPQHF.